This T cell receptor beta chain was identified during a study of identical twins. Study outcomes and limitations: Potential partial confounding of zero-insertion analyses by invariant MAIT and iNKT cells was noted. Out-of-frame TCR alpha sharing observed in monozygotic twins exceeded model estimates. Clonotypes of the beta chain that were abundant in cord blood carried fewer insertions (memory repertoires showed none).

Points on this clonotype: What it recognizes is unknown.

The germline V and J ends were trimmed by 3 bases and 5 bases, with 19 bases remaining between them. Germline CDR1 and CDR2: KGHDR and SFDVKD. The CDR3 consists of 17 residues. All donors comprised healthy Caucasians. In TCRdb, the 5' RACE reads were re-called with MiXCR into one record per CDR3 protein. The data hold about 530,000 distinct CDR3 sequences, with about 20% observed a single time. The same sample was also used in a study of yellow fever vaccine responses in identical twins.

The sequence was obtained from a woman aged 18 to 35 in good health. The sample was CD4+ T cells sorted from blood. The chain carries TRBV24-1 and TRBJ2-1; a possible D gene is TRBD1 (6 bases). CDR3 amino acids: CATSDQPPGQANNEQFF. CDR3 DNA: TGTGCCACCAGTGATCAACCACCGGGACAAGCTAACAATGAGCAGTTCTTC.